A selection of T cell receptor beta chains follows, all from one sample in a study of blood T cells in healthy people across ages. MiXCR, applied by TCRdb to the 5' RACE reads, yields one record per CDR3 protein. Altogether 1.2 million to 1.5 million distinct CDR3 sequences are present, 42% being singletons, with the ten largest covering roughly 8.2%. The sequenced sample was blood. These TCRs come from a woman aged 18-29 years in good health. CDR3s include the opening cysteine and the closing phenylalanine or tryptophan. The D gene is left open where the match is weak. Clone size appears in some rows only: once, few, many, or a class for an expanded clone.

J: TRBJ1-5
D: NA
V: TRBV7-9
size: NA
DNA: TGTGCCAGCAGCTTAACAACAGTTAATCAGCCCCAGCATTTT
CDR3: CASSLTTVNQPQHF

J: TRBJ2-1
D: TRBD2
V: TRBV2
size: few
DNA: TGTGCCAGCAGTGAAACGGGTAGCGGGAGCCCCTTAGAGCAGTTCTTC
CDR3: CASSETGSGSPLEQFF

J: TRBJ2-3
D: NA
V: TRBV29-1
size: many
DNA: TGCAGCGTTGAAGGGGAATCCGGCACAGATACGCAGTATTTT
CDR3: CSVEGESGTDTQYF

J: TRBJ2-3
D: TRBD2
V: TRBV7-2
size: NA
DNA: TGTGCCAGCAGCATCAGCGGGGGGCCCACAGATACGCAGTATTTT
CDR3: CASSISGGPTDTQYF

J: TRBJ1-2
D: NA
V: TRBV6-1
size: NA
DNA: TGTGCCAGCAGTGAAAAGGGGCAGGGATATGGCTACACCTTC
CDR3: CASSEKGQGYGYTF

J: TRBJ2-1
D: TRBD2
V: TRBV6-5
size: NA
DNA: TGTGCCAGCAGTCCACGGACTAGCGGGAGTCTAAATGAGCAGTTCTTC
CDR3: CASSPRTSGSLNEQFF

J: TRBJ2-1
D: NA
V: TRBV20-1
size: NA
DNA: TGCAGTGCTAGACCCAGGGCGGGGTACAATGAGCAGTTCTTC
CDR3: CSARPRAGYNEQFF

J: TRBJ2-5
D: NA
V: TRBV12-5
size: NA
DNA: TGTGCTAGTGGTTCGGTTACGGATGAGCAGTACTTC
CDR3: CASGSVTDEQYF

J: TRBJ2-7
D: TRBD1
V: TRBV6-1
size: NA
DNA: TGTGCCAGCACTCTATGGGGACAGAATCTGGACGAGCAGTACTTC
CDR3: CASTLWGQNLDEQYF

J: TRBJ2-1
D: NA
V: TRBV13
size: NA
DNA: TGTGCCAGCAGCTTTCAGGGGACCCCCTACAATGAGCAGTTCTTC
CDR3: CASSFQGTPYNEQFF

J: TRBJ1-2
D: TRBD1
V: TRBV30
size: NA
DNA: TGTGCCTGGGCAATCGACAGGGGATTGGGCTACACCTTC
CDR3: CAWAIDRGLGYTF

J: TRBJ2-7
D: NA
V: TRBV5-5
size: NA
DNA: TGTGCCAGCAGCTTCTGGGCTAGCGATGGAAATGAGCAGTACTTC
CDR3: CASSFWASDGNEQYF

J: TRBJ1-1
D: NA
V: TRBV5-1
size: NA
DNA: TGCGCCAGCAGCGTCAGGGTAGGGGGGAGCACTGAAGCTTTCTTT
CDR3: CASSVRVGGSTEAFF

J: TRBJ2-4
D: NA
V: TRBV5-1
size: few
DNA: TGCGCCAGCAGCTTGGGGGGCCAGGCCGTTCAGTACTTC
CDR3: CASSLGGQAVQYF

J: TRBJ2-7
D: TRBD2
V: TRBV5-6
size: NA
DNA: TGTGCCAGCAGCTCGCTTGCGGGGGGCCGTTACGAGCAGTACTTC
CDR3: CASSSLAGGRYEQYF

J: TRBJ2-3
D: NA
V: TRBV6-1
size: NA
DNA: TGTGCCAGCAGTGAAGGGCCCAAAAAAGATACGCAGTATTTT
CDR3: CASSEGPKKDTQYF

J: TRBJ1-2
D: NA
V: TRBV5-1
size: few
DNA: TGCGCCAGCAGCTTGGTATCGGGGGAACCCTATGGCTACACCTTC
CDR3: CASSLVSGEPYGYTF

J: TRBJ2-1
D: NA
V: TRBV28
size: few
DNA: TGTGCCAGCCTCTTGGAAAATGAGCAGTTCTTC
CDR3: CASLLENEQFF

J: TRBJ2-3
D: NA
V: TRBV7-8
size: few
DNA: TGTGCCAGCAGCCCCCGTACCTTAGATACGCAGTATTTT
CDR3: CASSPRTLDTQYF

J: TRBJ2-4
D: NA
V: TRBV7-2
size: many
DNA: TGTGCCAGCAGCTTAACGGGTAGTCCAGCCAAAAACATTCAGTACTTC
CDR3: CASSLTGSPAKNIQYF

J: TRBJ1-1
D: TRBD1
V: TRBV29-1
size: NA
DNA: TGCAGCGTTGAGGGGCAGGGGGCAATCACTGAAGCTTTCTTT
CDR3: CSVEGQGAITEAFF

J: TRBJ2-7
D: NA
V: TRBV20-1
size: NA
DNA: TGCAGTGCTAGAGGGGGGTTCGACTACGAGCAGTACTTC
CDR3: CSARGGFDYEQYF

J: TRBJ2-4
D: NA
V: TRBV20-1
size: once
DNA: TGCAGTGCTAGAGGGGGCGATACAGAAAACATTCAGTACTTC
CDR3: CSARGGDTENIQYF

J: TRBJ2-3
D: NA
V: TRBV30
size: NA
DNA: TGTGCCTGGAAGGAGGATACGCAGTATTTT
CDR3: CAWKEDTQYF

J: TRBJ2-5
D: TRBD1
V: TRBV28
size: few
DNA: TGTGCCAGCAGAGCACAGGGGGCAGGGGAGACCCAGTACTTC
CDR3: CASRAQGAGETQYF

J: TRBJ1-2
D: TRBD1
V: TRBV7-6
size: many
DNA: TGTGCCAGCAGTCTCGACAGGGGGGATGGCTACACCTTC
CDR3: CASSLDRGDGYTF

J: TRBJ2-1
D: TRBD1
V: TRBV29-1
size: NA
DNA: TGCAGCGTAGGGGCTTTTGGGGACAGGGGTTACAATGAGCAGTTCTTC
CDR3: CSVGAFGDRGYNEQFF

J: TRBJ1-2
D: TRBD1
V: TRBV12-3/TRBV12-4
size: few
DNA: TGTGCCAGCAGTGCAGGGGGCGCGAGGTATGGCTACACCTTC
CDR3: CASSAGGARYGYTF

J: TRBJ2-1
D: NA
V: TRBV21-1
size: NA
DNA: TGTGCCAGCAGCAAAGGAAGACGACAGACAGACAATGAGCAGTTCTTC
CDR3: CASSKGRRQTDNEQFF